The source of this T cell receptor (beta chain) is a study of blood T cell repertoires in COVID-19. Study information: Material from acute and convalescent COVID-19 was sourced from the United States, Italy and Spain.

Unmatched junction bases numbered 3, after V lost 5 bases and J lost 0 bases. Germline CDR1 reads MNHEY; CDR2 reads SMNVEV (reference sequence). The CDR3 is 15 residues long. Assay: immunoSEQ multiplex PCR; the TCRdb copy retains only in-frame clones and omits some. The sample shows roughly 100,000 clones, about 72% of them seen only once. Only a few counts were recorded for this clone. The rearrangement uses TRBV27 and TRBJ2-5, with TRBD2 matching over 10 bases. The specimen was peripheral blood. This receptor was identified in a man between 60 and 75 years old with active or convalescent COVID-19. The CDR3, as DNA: TGTGCCAGCAGTGAGCTAGCGGGAGACCAAGAGACCCAGTACTTC. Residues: CASSELAGDQETQYF.